This T cell receptor beta chain was identified during a study of blood T cell repertoires in COVID-19. Here immunoSEQ multiplex PCR was the method, and the copy in TCRdb shows in-frame clones only, minus some. The sample yields fewer than 200,000 clones, approximately 81% seen once. This CDR3 spans 15 amino acids. Germline CDR1 reads MRHNA; CDR2 reads SNTAGT. V dropped 5 bases and J dropped 0 bases, with 8 bases sitting between them. V is TRBV6-4 and J is TRBJ2-6, with a tentative D call TRBD1 (6 bases). Sequencing was done on a sample of PBMCs or T cells enriched from blood (not recorded which). This clonotype was sampled from a woman between 40 and 55 years old with acute COVID-19. Written as DNA, the CDR3 is TGTGCCAGCAGTTCGGACAGCTCTGGGGCCAACGTCCTGACTTTC. Amino acids: CASSSDSSGANVLTF.